The TCR beta chain under discussion was sequenced for a study of blood T cell repertoires in COVID-19. Turning to the study itself: Samples came from the United States, Italy and Spain, spanning acute and convalescent COVID-19. The cDNA or gDNA used as material had been derived from T cells, B-cell-depleted T cells, or PBMCs.

The germline gives CDR1 LGHDT, CDR2 YNNKEL (reference sequence). CDR3 size: 12 residues. Authors' processing steps: Cell counts per sample came from amplifying reference gene primers. The protocol was immunoSEQ multiplex PCR, while the TCRdb copy is restricted to in-frame clones and leaves out a portion. V, J and clone size are taken as reported in that table, and D and trimming were inferred from the DNA itself. The sample has 150,000 to 180,000 clones, 78% seen once. With regard to this clone: Mismatch with germline at one junction end may stem from a read error.

The receptor was derived from a man older than 75 with acute or convalescent COVID-19. The chain combines TRBV3-1 (or the pseudogene TRBV3-2) with TRBJ2-5, with 7 bases that match TRBD2. Material: peripheral blood. The CDR3 loop reads CASSQETGGSDF. The CDR3 DNA is TGTGCCAGCAGCCAAGAAACCGGGGGGAGCGACTTC.